This TCR beta chain was profiled in a study of CD4+ T cells in melanoma. Study observations and caveats: A reported correlation linked neoantigen-specific CD4+ T cells to CD8+, macrophage and B cell function. In melanoma, neoantigen-specific CD4+ T cells reportedly differed in differentiation state.

Clones were sequenced by immunoSEQ multiplex PCR, and TCRdb holds only the in-frame ones, with some missing. The data contain around 6,700 clones, 45% to 60% of them singletons. As regards this clone: The antigen is not known.

Germline CDR1 is SGHRS and CDR2 is YFSETQ. This CDR3 comprises 15 residues. The ends were cut back, 0 bases at V and 0 bases at J, with 9 bases in the middle. The rearrangement links TRBV5-1 to TRBJ1-1; D gene unclear. The clonotype comes from a human donor with melanoma. Sequencing was carried out using cells from a culture (not recorded whether cultured in vitro). The CDR3 protein is CASSLGAHMNTEAFF. The CDR3 nucleotides are TGCGCCAGCAGCTTGGGGGCACACATGAACACTGAAGCTTTCTTT.